This is a list of T cell receptor beta chains from one sample in a study of T cell repertoires in cytomegalovirus infection. No antigen is known for these receptors. TCRdb reprocessed the reads via MiXCR and lists one record per CDR3 protein. The table lists roughly 120,000 distinct CDR3 sequences, about 31% of them singletons. The sample in question was CD8+ T cells from cultured PBMCs, obtained from culture after CMV antigen stimulation. All receptors come from a human donor in good health (CMV status not recorded). Some clones in this sample may be carry-over from other donors' samples. CDR3s include the opening cysteine and the closing phenylalanine or tryptophan.

v_call cdr3_aa
TRBV20-1 CSARMGPAGSYEQYF
TRBV14 CASSRWNEQFF
TRBV12-3/TRBV12-4 CASSLIQGALEQYF
TRBV29-1 CSDLLAGGREDTQYF
TRBV7-6 CASSDLTKTGADTQYF
TRBV7-4 CASSPQPDPYEQYF
TRBV7-9 CASSLPAGSYNEQFF
TRBV7-6 CASSLGHGDEKLFF
TRBV12-3/TRBV12-4 CASRGTSGGVTNEQFF
TRBV27 CASSLSLAGELFF
TRBV28 CASSSDAGGEKLFF
TRBV28 CASRSSKTSGYGYTF
TRBV4-1 CASSHQGQLIETQYF
TRBV7-2 CASSLRTARDTQYF
TRBV6-2/TRBV6-3 CASSTGMEYGYTF
TRBV7-6 CASSAGDRGLYRSYEQYF
TRBV18 CASSPLSFTWEGTWLMGTEAFF
TRBV12-3/TRBV12-4 CASAPAGGPNEQFF
TRBV6-5 CASSYSADGGNTIYF
TRBV7-6 CASSFLGTGQETQYF
TRBV19 CASSMSEGWDTEAFF
TRBV7-9 CASTPQGQVREQYF
TRBV6-2/TRBV6-3 CASREDRANTEAFF
TRBV5-4 CASSPQGLAGTSTDTQYF
TRBV11-1 CASSLAARGVYEQYF
TRBV7-6 CASSSSGGPYNEQFF
TRBV5-1 CASSLGDRGNTEAFF
TRBV5-4 CASSSGQGYEQYF
TRBV10-3 CAISESPGNEQYF
TRBV27 CATSQSRGPGATNEKLFF
TRBV6-2/TRBV6-3 CASSATSGGSYNEQFF
TRBV19 CASSRGPAGGSNQPQHF
TRBV6-1 CASRPRQLYNSPLHF
TRBV7-8 CASSLPVPRGQANSPLHF
TRBV7-9 CASSLVGRGHGYTF
TRBV4-2 CASSQDPDRGPYNEQFF
TRBV29-1 CSVVKLDSTLNTEAFF